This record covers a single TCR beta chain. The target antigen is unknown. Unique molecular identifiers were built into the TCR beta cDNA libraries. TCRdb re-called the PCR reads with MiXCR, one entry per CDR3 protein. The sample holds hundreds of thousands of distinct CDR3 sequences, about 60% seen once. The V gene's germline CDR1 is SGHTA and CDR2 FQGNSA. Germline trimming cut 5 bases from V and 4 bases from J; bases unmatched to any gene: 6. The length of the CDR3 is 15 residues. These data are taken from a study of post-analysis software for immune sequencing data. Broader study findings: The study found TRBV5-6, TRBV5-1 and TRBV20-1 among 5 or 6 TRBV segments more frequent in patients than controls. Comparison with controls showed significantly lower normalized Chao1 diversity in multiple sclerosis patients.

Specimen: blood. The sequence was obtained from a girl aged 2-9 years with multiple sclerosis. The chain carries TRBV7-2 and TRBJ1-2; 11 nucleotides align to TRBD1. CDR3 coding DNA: TGTGCCAGCAGCCCCCCCGGGACAGGGGGCTATGGCTACACCTTC. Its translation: CASSPPGTGGYGYTF. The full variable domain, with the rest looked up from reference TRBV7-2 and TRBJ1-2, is GAGVSQSPSNKVTEKGKDVELRCDPISGHTALYWYRQSLGQGLEFLIYFQGNSAPDKSGLPSDRFSAERTGGSVSTLTIQRTQQEDSAVYLCASSPPGTGGYGYTFGSGTRLTVV.